This passage covers 23 T cell receptor beta chains from one sample sequenced in a study of blood T cell repertoires in COVID-19. TCRdb keeps only in-frame clones here, not all; method: immunoSEQ multiplex PCR. The table lists around 370,000 clones, 88% of them singletons, with 1.2% in the top ten. Input material: PBMCs or T cells enriched from blood (not recorded which). The receptor source for this set is a woman aged 18 to 35 who had recovered from COVID-19.

The V gene is TRBV18, the J gene TRBJ1-2; 8 nucleotides line up with TRBD1. The germline V gene has CDR1 KGHSH and CDR2 LQKENI. The CDR3 totals 16 residues. With 8 bases clipped from V and 0 bases from J, the junction kept 11 bases outside the gene matches. The CDR3 DNA reads TGTGCCAGCCAAGGACAGGGAGCCCAGACTAACTATGGCTACACCTTC. It yields the protein CASQGQGAQTNYGYTF.

The J gene is TRBJ1-6, the V gene TRBV14, with 8 bases identical to TRBD1. The V gene's germline CDR1 is SGHDN and CDR2 FVKESK. The trim removed 4 bases at V and 5 bases at J, leaving 4 bases unmatched. The CDR3 has 15 amino acids. CDR3 DNA sequence: TGTGCCAGCAGCCTTAGGACAGGGAATAATTCACCCCTCCACTTT. Its translation: CASSLRTGNNSPLHF.

The chain combines TRBV27 with TRBJ1-1; no clear D gene. The CDR3 is 13 residues long. V gave up 5 bases and J gave up 0 bases, with 7 bases separating them. Germline V gives CDR1 MNHEY, CDR2 SMNVEV (reference sequence). CDR3 DNA sequence: TGTGCCAGCAGTCCGGGGATGAACACTGAAGCTTTCTTT. It specifies CASSPGMNTEAFF.

The chain links TRBV11-3 to TRBJ2-7; 8 positions match TRBD2. The CDR3 consists of 16 residues. V lost 2 bases and J lost 2; bases outside the gene matches: 8. Germline CDR1 is SGHNT and CDR2 is YENEEA. The CDR3 loop reads CASSLSSGAGAYEQYF. In DNA form, the CDR3 reads TGTGCCAGCAGCTTATCATCGGGAGCGGGGGCCTACGAGCAGTACTTC.

The chain recombines TRBV7-2 with TRBJ2-7, with 7 bases aligning to TRBD1. The CDR3 length is 16 residues. Germline CDR1 and CDR2: SGHTA and FQGNSA. The V gene end was trimmed by 4 bases and the J gene end by 3 bases; junction bases not matched to a gene: 12. CDR3 sequence (DNA): TGTGCCAGCAGCTCATCGTTACTGACAGGGAGCTACGAGCAGTACTTC. Translated, it gives CASSSSLLTGSYEQYF. The whole variable domain, remainder taken from reference TRBV7-2 and TRBJ2-7, is GAGVSQSPSNKVTEKGKDVELRCDPISGHTALYWYRQSLGQGLEFLIYFQGNSAPDKSGLPSDRFSAERTGGSVSTLTIQRTQQEDSAVYLCASSSSLLTGSYEQYFGPGTRLTVT.

As DNA, the CDR3 is TGCGCCAGCAGCCCAAATATGCGGGGTACGAATGAGCAGTTCTTC. This gives the protein CASSPNMRGTNEQFF. The rearrangement uses TRBV4-3 and TRBJ2-1; possible D gene TRBD2, 6 bases. Between the trimmed V and J ends, which lost 4 bases and 7 bases, there was a span of 17 bases. Germline-derived CDR1 and CDR2 are LGHNA and YSLEER. CDR3 length: 15 residues.

V gene TRBV19 combines with J gene TRBJ1-1, with 8 positions matching TRBD1. CDR3 length: 15 amino acids. V dropped 6 bases and J dropped 4; count of bases not matched to a gene: 10. The germline V gene encodes CDR1 LNHDA and CDR2 SQIVND (reference sequence). The CDR3 coding sequence is TGTGCCAGTAGCGCCAGGACAGGGTTGGCCACTGAAGCTTTCTTT. Its protein is CASSARTGLATEAFF.

This chain connects TRBV6-1 to TRBJ1-1; no clear D gene. The CDR3 is 15 residues long. Trimming removed 2 bases from V and 1 base from J, with 11 bases in between. In germline, CDR1 is MNHNS, CDR2 SASEGT. The CDR3: CASSEHGVGNTEAFF. CDR3 DNA sequence: TGTGCCAGCAGTGAACACGGGGTCGGGAACACTGAAGCTTTCTTT.

The V and J genes are TRBV5-1 and TRBJ1-3; TRBD1 matches at 7 bases. The CDR3 has 15 amino acids. Looked up from germline, CDR1 is SGHRS and CDR2 is YFSETQ. V was pared by 5 bases and J by 2 bases, with 7 bases of the junction left unmatched. CDR3: CASRRDSRTGNTIYF. The DNA of the CDR3 is TGCGCCAGCAGGCGGGACAGTCGGACTGGAAACACCATATATTTT.

This clone occurred once. This chain joins TRBV29-1 and TRBJ2-2, with D possibly being TRBD2 (6 bases). CDR3 length: 15 residues. Germline V gene data show CDR1 as SQVTM and CDR2 as ANQGSEA. The V and J ends lost 0 bases and 0 bases respectively, with 8 bases between them. The CDR3: CSVEDSGANTGELFF. CDR3 sequence (DNA): TGCAGCGTTGAAGATTCGGGAGCGAACACCGGGGAGCTGTTTTTT.

The chain recombines TRBV11-3 with TRBJ2-3, with TRBD2 matching over 12 bases. Germline V lookup: CDR1 SGHNT, CDR2 YENEEA. This CDR3 comprises 16 residues. J was trimmed by 1 base and V by 5 bases; bases with no gene match: 4. CDR3 loop: CASSKTSGGRTDTQYF. CDR3 nucleotide sequence: TGTGCCAGCAGCAAGACTAGCGGGGGCCGCACAGATACGCAGTATTTT.

The CDR3 spells CAWSTGVPYEQYF. Here the CDR3 DNA reads TGTGCCTGGAGTACAGGGGTTCCCTACGAGCAGTACTTC. The chain carries TRBV30 and TRBJ2-7, with 7 bases identical to TRBD1. The CDR3 sequence is 13 residues long. V was clipped by 2 bases and J by 2 bases; unmatched bases: 3. Germline V lookup: CDR1 GTSNPN, CDR2 SVGIG (reference sequence).

The V and J genes are TRBV30 and TRBJ1-4; D is perhaps TRBD1 (6 bases). From germline, CDR1 is GTSNPN and CDR2 SVGIG (reference sequence). This CDR3 is 12 amino acids long. V was pared by 7 bases and J by 4 bases, with 10 bases between. The DNA of the CDR3 is TGTGCCTCCGGGACACGTAATGAAAAACTGTTTTTT. It specifies CASGTRNEKLFF.

The chain joins TRBV2 to TRBJ1-4; 8 bases align to TRBD1. The V segment lost 3 bases and the J segment 5 bases; nucleotides outside the gene matches: 8. CDR3 length: 16 residues. Germline lookup yields CDR1 SNHLY and CDR2 FYNNEI. CDR3 sequence (DNA): TGTGCCAGCAGTGATGGCGACAGGGGCATCAATGAAAAACTGTTTTTT. It specifies CASSDGDRGINEKLFF.

The chain combines TRBV10-3 with TRBJ1-3; TRBD1 matches 8 bases. In germline, CDR1 is ENHRY, CDR2 SYGVKD. Trimming cost V 7 bases and J 3 bases; bases outside gene matches: 14. The CDR3 is made up of 17 amino acids. Here the CDR3 reads CAIMSGTGGIFGNTIYF. The CDR3 nucleotides are TGTGCCATCATGAGCGGGACAGGTGGAATATTTGGAAACACCATATATTTT.

The CDR3 here is CASSTGTGAPKASPLHF. The CDR3 nucleotides are TGCGCCAGCAGCACCGGGACAGGGGCCCCAAAGGCCTCACCCCTCCACTTT. The gene calls are TRBV5-1 and TRBJ1-6, with 10 nucleotides matching TRBD1. Trimming took 4 bases from V and 10 from J; bases not matched to a gene: 14. The CDR3 runs 17 residues. Per the germline V gene, CDR1 is SGHRS and CDR2 is YFSETQ.

The V call is TRBV5-8, the J call TRBJ2-1; 12 bases are shared with TRBD2. Germline CDR1 reads SGHTS; CDR2 reads YDEGEE. V lost 4 bases, J lost 1 base, and 6 bases stayed unmatched. The CDR3 loop spans 17 amino acids. The CDR3 region has the DNA TGTGCCAGCAGCGCCGGACTAGCGGGGACTTCCTACAATGAGCAGTTCTTC. Translating gives CASSAGLAGTSYNEQFF.

The CDR3, as DNA: TGTGCCAGCAGCTTATCACAGGGGGTAGGGACTGAAGCTTTCTTT. This sequence encodes CASSLSQGVGTEAFF. The chain uses TRBV11-1 and TRBJ1-1; TRBD1 matches 8 bases. The trim removed 2 bases at V and 5 bases at J, leaving 7 bases unmatched. CDR3 length equals 15 residues. Germline values: CDR1 SGHAT, CDR2 FQDESV (reference sequence).

The V and J genes are TRBV9 and TRBJ1-4; D uncertain. The CDR3 has 14 residues. V was pared by 4 bases and J by 6 bases, with 13 bases between. Germline V gives CDR1 SGDLS, CDR2 YYNGEE. The CDR3 region has the DNA TGTGCCAGCAGCCTCAGCGGCACAGATGAAAAACTGTTTTTT. This gives the protein CASSLSGTDEKLFF.

This chain links TRBV7-6 with TRBJ2-5, with a weak D call TRBD1 (5 bases). The ends were cut back, 8 bases at V and 5 bases at J, with 12 bases in the middle. Germline V gives CDR1 SGHVS, CDR2 FNYEAQ. The CDR3 sequence is 12 residues long. The CDR3 bases are TGTGCCAGCGGCTGGGGCATTGAGACCCAGTACTTC. Translating it yields CASGWGIETQYF.

The chain links TRBV2 to TRBJ2-7; D is perhaps TRBD2 (6 bases). V lost 10 bases, J lost 1 base, and 17 bases lay in between. This CDR3 contains 14 residues. CDR1 and CDR2 (germline): SNHLY, FYNNEI. The CDR3 DNA sequence: TGTGCCACCCAATGGGGGGACGTTTCCTACGAGCAGTACTTC. Translation: CATQWGDVSYEQYF.

The rearrangement links TRBV19 to TRBJ1-5; D ambiguous. This CDR3 is 15 amino acids long. The germline V and J ends were trimmed by 5 bases and 1 base, with 12 bases remaining between them. Germline V gene data show CDR1 as LNHDA and CDR2 as SQIVND (reference sequence). The CDR3 is CASSLRTGSNQPQHF. CDR3 bases: TGTGCCAGTAGTCTCCGGACGGGGAGCAATCAGCCCCAGCATTTT.

This clone has just one count. The chain is built from TRBV9 and TRBJ2-1; no clear D gene. From germline, CDR1 is SGDLS and CDR2 YYNGEE. Trimming left V 0 bases short and J 7 bases short, with 8 bases between. The CDR3 is made up of 13 amino acids. The CDR3 sequence is CASSVAIVNEQFF. The CDR3 DNA reads as TGTGCCAGCAGCGTAGCTATTGTGAATGAGCAGTTCTTC.